The 30 T cell receptor beta chains below come from one sample, sequenced in a study of shared clonotypes between healthy human individuals. Naive CD8 populations comprised CD45RO-negative cells positively selected for CCR7, excluding terminally differentiated effector memory CD45RA+ cells. The method was immunoSEQ multiplex PCR; TCRdb's version includes in-frame clones alone and lacks a portion of them. The table has under 600,000 clones, 98% seen once. The material sequenced was naive CD8+ T cells sorted from blood. These receptors came from a man aged 30 to 39 in good health.

The chain combines TRBV2 with TRBJ1-5; D is ambiguous. The V end was cut by 3 bases, the J end by 6 bases, with 12 bases between. The CDR3 has 14 amino acids. Germline loops: CDR1 SNHLY, CDR2 FYNNEI. The CDR3 DNA reads TGTGCCAGCAGTGAGGGCTCCGGGAGTCAGCCCCAGCATTTT. The encoded protein is CASSEGSGSQPQHF.

The rearrangement links TRBV2 to TRBJ2-3; D is unresolved. V lost 3 bases and J lost 0, with 1 base in between. CDR1 and CDR2 from the germline V gene are SNHLY and FYNNEI. The CDR3 runs to 12 residues. The CDR3 DNA follows: TGTGCCAGCAGTGACAGCACAGATACGCAGTATTTT. Its protein product is CASSDSTDTQYF.

V and J are TRBV7-9 and TRBJ2-2; no firm D call. Per germline, CDR1 SEHNR and CDR2 FQNEAQ (reference sequence). This CDR3 comprises 14 residues. Trimming took 5 bases from V and 0 from J, leaving 7 bases between them. The CDR3 coding sequence is TGTGCCAGCAGCGAGACAACGAACACCGGGGAGCTGTTTTTT. Amino acids: CASSETTNTGELFF.

The V and J genes are TRBV18 and TRBJ2-7, with D uncertain. CDR1 and CDR2 (germline): KGHSH, LQKENI. The CDR3 is 16 amino acids. V was shortened by 3 bases and J by 0 bases, with 15 bases between the two germline ends. CDR3 in amino acids: CASSPTAETSSYEQYF. DNA for the CDR3: TGTGCCAGCTCACCCACCGCCGAAACGAGCTCCTACGAGCAGTACTTC. Combining the CDR3 with reference TRBV18 and TRBJ2-7 gives the whole variable domain NAGVMQNPRHLVRRRGQEARLRCSPMKGHSHVYWYRQLPEEGLKFMVYLQKENIIDESGMPKERFSAEFPKEGPSILRIQQVVRGDSAAYFCASSPTAETSSYEQYFGPGTRLTVT.

The chain combines TRBV19 with TRBJ2-7; 7 bases align to TRBD2. V was pared by 5 bases and J by 2 bases, with 3 bases of the junction left unmatched. The CDR3 covers 13 residues. In germline, CDR1 is LNHDA, CDR2 SQIVND (reference sequence). The CDR3 DNA is TGTGCCAGTAGTCTAGCGGAGGCCTACGAGCAGTACTTC. Its translation is CASSLAEAYEQYF.

The genes are TRBV5-6 and TRBJ2-7; no reliable D call. V lost 1 base and J lost 2, with 10 bases in between. There are 14 residues in the CDR3. Germline V CDR1 and CDR2: SGHDT, YYEEEE. CDR3 in amino acids: CASSLYLRAYEQYF. As DNA, the CDR3 is TGTGCCAGCAGCTTGTACTTGCGAGCCTACGAGCAGTACTTC.

The chain employs TRBV2 and TRBJ1-1, with no clear D. V was clipped by 7 bases and J by 6 bases, with 9 bases between them. The length of the CDR3 is 11 residues. Germline V gene data show CDR1 as SNHLY and CDR2 as FYNNEI. CDR3 residues: CASMGGPEAFF. For the CDR3, the DNA is TGTGCCAGCATGGGTGGTCCTGAAGCTTTCTTT.

The chain recombines TRBV27 with TRBJ2-7, with 7 bases fitting TRBD2. The CDR3 is 15 residues long. V gave up 2 bases and J gave up 2 bases; unmatched junction bases: 6. Per germline, CDR1 MNHEY and CDR2 SMNVEV (reference sequence). The DNA for the CDR3 is TGTGCCAGCAGTTTAGGTAGCGGGCTTACCTACGAGCAGTACTTC. Its protein is CASSLGSGLTYEQYF.

This clone was picked up one time. The V gene is TRBV10-3, the J gene TRBJ1-2; D possibly corresponds to TRBD1 (5 bases). This CDR3 comprises 15 residues. CDR1 and CDR2 (germline): ENHRY, SYGVKD. V was shortened by 7 bases and J by 0 bases, with 15 bases between the two germline ends. The CDR3 nucleotides are TGTGCCATCACTGGCACAGGTTTAGCTAACTATGGCTACACCTTC. This sequence encodes CAITGTGLANYGYTF.

This chain joins TRBV4-3 and TRBJ1-4; D gene ambiguous. CDR3 length equals 15 residues. V was trimmed by 0 bases and J by 8 bases, leaving 13 bases between them. Germline V gene sequence: CDR1 LGHNA, CDR2 YSLEER. Here the CDR3 reads CASSQDLGRGEKLFF. Written as DNA, the CDR3 is TGCGCCAGCAGCCAAGATTTAGGACGAGGGGAAAAACTGTTTTTT.

This sequence joins TRBV2 and TRBJ2-1, with D perhaps matching TRBD1 (6 bases). CDR1 is SNHLY, CDR2 FYNNEI, per germline. V shed 8 bases and J shed 0 bases, with 17 bases lying between them. The CDR3 is 16 residues long. DNA of the CDR3: TGTGCCAGCTACCGGGACACTTCACGCTCCTACAATGAGCAGTTCTTC. Translating it yields CASYRDTSRSYNEQFF. Filled out from reference TRBV2 and TRBJ2-1, the complete variable domain reads EPEVTQTPSHQVTQMGQEVILRCVPISNHLYFYWYRQILGQKVEFLVSFYNNEISEKSEIFDDQFSVERPDGSNFTLKIRSTKLEDSAMYFCASYRDTSRSYNEQFFGPGTRLTVL.

The chain couples TRBV7-3 to TRBJ2-3; no clear D. V dropped 5 bases and J dropped 0 bases, with 6 bases sitting between them. This CDR3 is 13 amino acids long. Germline-derived CDR1 and CDR2 are SGHTA and FQGTGA. Written as DNA, the CDR3 is TGTGCCAGCAGCACCGCTAGCACAGATACGCAGTATTTT. Translated, it gives CASSTASTDTQYF.

On this clone: An end of the junction does not agree with germline; a read error may underlie this. This chain links TRBV18 with TRBJ2-5; maybe TRBD1 (5 bases). The CDR3 totals 12 residues. CDR1 is KGHSH, CDR2 LQKENI, per germline. Here the CDR3 DNA reads TGTGCCAGCTCACCCTCGCGACAGACCCTCGACTTC. This translates into CASSPSRQTLDF.

The chain combines TRBV6-5 with TRBJ2-7, with 10 bases fitting TRBD2. Trimming removed 0 bases from V and 5 bases from J; junction bases left unmatched: 4. The CDR3 totals 15 residues. Germline CDR1 MNHEY, CDR2 SVGAGI. The CDR3 spells CASSYSAGGPHEQYF. CDR3 coding DNA: TGTGCCAGCAGTTACTCAGCGGGAGGGCCCCACGAGCAGTACTTC.

This rearrangement joins TRBV5-1 to TRBJ2-5, with D perhaps given as TRBD1 or TRBD2 (5 bases each). V dropped 3 bases and J dropped 2 bases, with 20 bases sitting between them. This CDR3 region has 17 residues. Per germline, CDR1 SGHRS and CDR2 YFSETQ. The CDR3 DNA follows: TGCGCCAGCAGCTACGCTTCCCTCCGGGACGGGCAAGAGACCCAGTACTTC. Protein: CASSYASLRDGQETQYF. Full variable domain (rest looked up from reference TRBV5-1 and TRBJ2-5): KAGVTQTPRYLIKTRGQQVTLSCSPISGHRSVSWYQQTPGQGLQFLFEYFSETQRNKGNFPGRFSGRQFSNSRSEMNVSTLELGDSALYLCASSYASLRDGQETQYFGPGTRLLVL.

The rearrangement uses TRBV7-9 and TRBJ2-3; the D gene is possibly TRBD2 (6 bases). V dropped 1 base and J dropped 0 bases, with 14 bases sitting between them. This CDR3 has 17 residues. The germline gives CDR1 SEHNR, CDR2 FQNEAQ (reference sequence). In DNA form, the CDR3 reads TGTGCCAGCAGCTTAGACGGGAGTCGTAGGAGCACAGATACGCAGTATTTT. This gives the protein CASSLDGSRRSTDTQYF. Full variable domain (missing parts from reference TRBV7-9 and TRBJ2-3): DTGVSQNPRHKITKRGQNVTFRCDPISEHNRLYWYRQTLGQGPEFLTYFQNEAQLEKSRLLSDRFSAERPKGSFSTLEIQRTEQGDSAMYLCASSLDGSRRSTDTQYFGPGTRLTVL.

The DNA of the CDR3 is TGTGCCAGCAGTTACCTTACAGGGTCCGGGCAAGAGACCCAGTACTTC. This sequence encodes CASSYLTGSGQETQYF. The chain uses TRBV14 and TRBJ2-5, with D maybe TRBD1 (6 bases). The CDR3 runs 16 residues. The V gene's germline CDR1 is SGHDN and CDR2 FVKESK. Trimming cost V 6 bases and J 2 bases, with 19 bases left between them.

CDR3 sequence (DNA): TGTGCCAGTAGTATGGGACCGAGCAATCAGCCCCAGCATTTT. This sequence encodes CASSMGPSNQPQHF. V is TRBV19 and J is TRBJ1-5; D is possibly TRBD1 (5 bases). Germline assignment: CDR1 LNHDA and CDR2 SQIVND (reference sequence). Trimming pared 3 bases from V and 1 base from J, leaving 7 bases between. This CDR3 has 14 amino acids.

This clone came up once. The junction departs from the called germline gene at one end, perhaps through a read error. The genes are TRBV27 and TRBJ2-1; 7 bases map to TRBD1. This CDR3 has 16 residues. The germline gives CDR1 MNHEY, CDR2 SMNVEV (reference sequence). The CDR3 DNA reads TGTGCCAGCAGTCTAGGGGGCGAGGGTTCCTACAATGGGCAGTTCTTC. Its protein is CASSLGGEGSYNGQFF.

The chain couples TRBV19 to TRBJ2-3, with D perhaps assigned TRBD1 or TRBD2 (6 bases each). The CDR3 has 15 residues. Trimming took 5 bases from V and 2 from J, leaving 14 bases between them. The V gene's germline CDR1 is LNHDA and CDR2 SQIVND (reference sequence). The CDR3 is CASSYGGRTTDTQYF. CDR3 coding DNA: TGTGCCAGTAGTTACGGGGGCAGGACCACAGATACGCAGTATTTT.

The chain has TRBV29-1 and TRBJ2-7, with D possibly being TRBD1 (6 bases). Germline CDR1 and CDR2: SQVTM and ANQGSEA. CDR3 length: 13 amino acids. Trimming shortened V by 6 bases and J by 0 bases, and 12 bases separated the two germline ends. CDR3 amino acids: CSVVRQDSYEQYF. In DNA, the CDR3 is TGCAGCGTGGTCAGACAGGACTCCTACGAGCAGTACTTC.

The V call is TRBV7-3, the J call TRBJ2-1, with D perhaps matching TRBD2 (6 bases). The CDR3 covers 15 residues. Germline-derived CDR1 and CDR2 are SGHTA and FQGTGA. The ends were cut back, 5 bases at V and 4 bases at J, with 15 bases in the middle. CDR3 DNA sequence: TGTGCCAGCAGCGTAGGTAGCGGACCGTACAATGAGCAGTTCTTC. Protein sequence: CASSVGSGPYNEQFF.

The chain combines TRBV28 with TRBJ2-7, with D unclear. The CDR3 has 16 residues. Between the trimmed V and J ends, which lost 3 bases and 3 bases, there was a span of 18 bases. Per germline, CDR1 MDHEN and CDR2 SYDVKM. In DNA form, the CDR3 reads TGTGCCAGCAGTTTTCGCGCAGAAAGTTTAAACTACGAGCAGTACTTC. It encodes CASSFRAESLNYEQYF.

This chain's CDR3 is CASSPGTSAYEQYF. DNA for the CDR3: TGTGCCAGCAGCCCCGGGACTAGCGCGTACGAGCAGTACTTC. The chain is built from TRBV7-6 and TRBJ2-7; TRBD2 aligns across 10 bases. The CDR3 consists of 14 residues. The J segment lost 4 bases and the V segment lost 5 bases, leaving 5 bases of the junction unmatched. The germline V gene has CDR1 SGHVS and CDR2 FNYEAQ.

The chain links TRBV2 to TRBJ1-1, with unresolved D. Germline values: CDR1 SNHLY, CDR2 FYNNEI. V gave up 2 bases and J gave up 6 bases, with 7 bases separating them. The CDR3 consists of 12 residues. The chain's CDR3 is CASSEFGAEAFF. The DNA for the CDR3 is TGTGCCAGCAGTGAATTCGGGGCTGAAGCTTTCTTT.

The V gene is TRBV7-6, the J gene TRBJ2-1, with 9 positions matching TRBD2. CDR1 is SGHVS and CDR2 is FNYEAQ in the germline V gene. The ends lost 2 bases at V and 3 bases at J; junction bases unmatched: 8. The CDR3 is made up of 17 amino acids. As DNA, the CDR3 is TGTGCCAGCAGCTTATCTGTCGGGACTAGCAGCTACAATGAGCAGTTCTTC. It encodes CASSLSVGTSSYNEQFF. Filled out from reference TRBV7-6 and TRBJ2-1, the complete variable domain reads GAGVSQSPRYKVTKRGQDVALRCDPISGHVSLYWYRQALGQGPEFLTYFNYEAQQDKSGLPNDRFSAERPEGSISTLTIQRTEQRDSAMYRCASSLSVGTSSYNEQFFGPGTRLTVL.

The chain joins TRBV4-1 to TRBJ2-1; 9 bases match TRBD2. Trimming took 0 bases from V and 6 from J; bases not matched to a gene: 6. This CDR3 spans 16 amino acids. CDR1 and CDR2 (germline): MGHRA, YSYEKL. CDR3 sequence: CASSQEGAGGPNEQFF. CDR3 nucleotide sequence: TGCGCCAGCAGCCAAGAAGGAGCGGGAGGACCCAATGAGCAGTTCTTC.

The rearrangement joins TRBV28 to TRBJ2-1; 12 bases are a match to TRBD2. After removal of 3 bases from V and 2 bases from J, the junction contained 2 bases not matched to a gene. The CDR3 runs to 16 residues. The V gene's germline CDR1 is MDHEN and CDR2 SYDVKM. The CDR3 here is CASSFLAGGPYNEQFF. In DNA, the CDR3 is TGTGCCAGCAGTTTCCTAGCGGGAGGGCCCTACAATGAGCAGTTCTTC.

The gene calls are TRBV7-8 and TRBJ1-1; perhaps TRBD1 as D (5 bases). The CDR3 totals 15 residues. Germline values: CDR1 SGHVS, CDR2 FQNEAQ. Trimming took 1 base from V and 1 from J, leaving 10 bases between them. In DNA form, the CDR3 reads TGTGCCAGCAGCTTAGAGGGAGGGGCGAACACTGAAGCTTTCTTT. Protein product: CASSLEGGANTEAFF.

Only one count was recorded for this clone. The chain combines TRBV19 with TRBJ2-3; D assignment may be TRBD1 or TRBD2 (5 bases each). This CDR3 contains 16 residues. Germline loops: CDR1 LNHDA, CDR2 SQIVND (reference sequence). V was pared by 5 bases and J by 0 bases, with 15 bases between. As DNA, the CDR3 is TGTGCCAGTAGTGTACGGGACGCGGTAAGCACAGATACGCAGTATTTT. Protein product: CASSVRDAVSTDTQYF.